The 7 T cell receptor beta chains given below trace back to one sample, sequenced in a study of graft-versus-host responses after intestinal transplantation. The repertoire was sequenced with immunoSEQ multiplex PCR; TCRdb's copy has only in-frame clones and lacks some. The sample shows just under 85,000 clones, less than 95% of them seen only once. Antigens for these TCRs are unknown. The specimen was unstimulated CD8+ T cells sorted from spleen or lymph node cells, collected before transplant. Every receptor here comes from a human donor who was the organ donor for an intestinal transplant.

The V gene is TRBV19, the J gene TRBJ1-5, with D unclear. V lost 10 bases and J 7 bases, leaving 17 bases between the germline ends. There are 13 residues in the CDR3. CDR1 and CDR2 (germline): LNHDA, SQIVND (reference sequence). CDR3 DNA sequence: TGTGCCACCCAGCCGGGAGTCCAACAGCCCCAGCATTTT. Translated: CATQPGVQQPQHF.

The rearrangement links TRBV7-9 to TRBJ1-2; 10 bases are shared with TRBD1. V dropped 3 bases and J dropped 2; count of bases not matched to a gene: 12. The CDR3 has 18 residues. Germline lookup yields CDR1 SEHNR and CDR2 FQNEAQ (reference sequence). The CDR3 DNA is TGTGCCAGCAGCTTTCCGAGTATGGGACAGGGGTCGAACTATGGCTACACCTTC. It codes for CASSFPSMGQGSNYGYTF. Combining the CDR3 with reference TRBV7-9 and TRBJ1-2 gives the whole variable domain DTGVSQNPRHKITKRGQNVTFRCDPISEHNRLYWYRQTLGQGPEFLTYFQNEAQLEKSRLLSDRFSAERPKGSFSTLEIQRTEQGDSAMYLCASSFPSMGQGSNYGYTFGSGTRLTVV.

The chain links TRBV7-9 to TRBJ2-1, with TRBD2 as a possible D gene (5 bases). V was cut by 2 bases and J by 0 bases, with 11 bases left in between. This CDR3 is built from 16 residues. Germline CDR1 reads SEHNR; CDR2 reads FQNEAQ (reference sequence). CDR3 protein: CASSLFTAGSYNEQFF. The CDR3 bases are TGTGCCAGCAGCTTATTTACCGCGGGCTCCTACAATGAGCAGTTCTTC. Combining the CDR3 with reference TRBV7-9 and TRBJ2-1 gives the whole variable domain DTGVSQNPRHKITKRGQNVTFRCDPISEHNRLYWYRQTLGQGPEFLTYFQNEAQLEKSRLLSDRFSAERPKGSFSTLEIQRTEQGDSAMYLCASSLFTAGSYNEQFFGPGTRLTVL.

V and J are TRBV10-3 and TRBJ2-1; D gene unclear. The germline V gene encodes CDR1 ENHRY and CDR2 SYGVKD. Trimming cost V 3 bases and J 6 bases, with 6 bases left between them. CDR3 size: 12 residues. CDR3 sequence: CAISESFNEQFF. DNA for the CDR3: TGTGCCATCAGTGAAAGCTTCAATGAGCAGTTCTTC.

The CDR3 loop is CASSFLGVGGYTF. The CDR3 DNA reads as TGCGCCAGCAGCTTTCTCGGTGTTGGCGGCTACACCTTC. The chain has TRBV5-1 and TRBJ1-2; D uncertain. CDR3 length: 13 residues. From germline, CDR1 is SGHRS and CDR2 YFSETQ. The V end was cut by 2 bases, the J end by 8 bases, with 13 bases between.

V and J are TRBV7-9 and TRBJ2-7, with TRBD1 identical over 10 bases. Germline CDR1 and CDR2: SEHNR and FQNEAQ (reference sequence). Germline trimming cut 5 bases from V and 3 bases from J; bases unmatched to any gene: 10. This CDR3 spans 16 amino acids. The CDR3 here is CASSPSGQGGIYEQYF. For the CDR3, the DNA is TGTGCCAGCAGCCCGAGCGGACAGGGGGGAATCTACGAGCAGTACTTC.

This CDR3 reads CASSQVFGNTIYF. CDR3 in DNA: TGTGCCAGCAGCCAAGTGTTTGGAAACACCATATATTTT. V usage is TRBV14 and J usage is TRBJ1-3, with D hard to call. CDR1 SGHDN and CDR2 FVKESK come from the germline V gene. The V end lost 1 base, the J end lost 3 bases, and 4 bases lay between the germline ends. This CDR3 comprises 13 residues.